This TCR beta chain appears in the sequencing data of a study of T cell changes during pregnancy in multiple sclerosis. This CDR3 contains 17 residues. CDR1 is LNHDA, CDR2 SQIVND, per germline (reference sequence). V shed 7 bases and J shed 2 bases, with 21 bases lying between them. Sequenced by immunoSEQ multiplex PCR; TCRdb stores in-frame clones only, minus some. Among around 69,000 clones listed, about 92% were seen once. Here the sequenced sample was peripheral blood, taken in the second trimester of pregnancy. The V gene is TRBV19, the J gene TRBJ2-1, with D possibly matching TRBD2 (7 bases). The TCR sequence derives from a female donor in good health, enrolled as a control in a pregnancy study. CDR3 in amino acids: CASTEVGRGLTYNEQFF. CDR3 sequence (DNA): TGTGCCAGTACGGAGGTGGGGCGGGGGCTGACCTACAATGAGCAGTTCTTC. Full variable domain (outside the CDR3, taken from reference TRBV19 and TRBJ2-1): DGGITQSPKYLFRKEGQNVTLSCEQNLNHDAMYWYRQDPGQGLRLIYYSQIVNDFQKGDIAEGYSVSREKKESFPLTVTSAQKNPTAFYLCASTEVGRGLTYNEQFFGPGTRLTVL.